This T cell receptor (beta chain) emerged from a study of shared clonotypes between healthy human individuals. Deep-level assay runs were performed. The repertoire was sequenced with immunoSEQ multiplex PCR; TCRdb's copy has only in-frame clones and lacks some. The sample yields about 980,000 clones, about 80% seen once. The germline gives CDR1 SGHDN, CDR2 FVKESK. Deletions cut 4 bases from V and 5 bases from J, with 11 bases between. The CDR3 is 13 amino acids. V gene TRBV14 combines with J gene TRBJ1-2; D unresolved. The TCR originated in a young man in good health. Sequenced sample: memory CD4+ T cells sorted from blood. Subset given: CD45RA-negative fraction. The CDR3 DNA follows: TGTGCCAGCAGCCCTTTTGGCCTATATGGCTACACCTTC. Translation: CASSPFGLYGYTF.